This TCR beta chain derives from a study of CXCR3-negative and CXCR3-positive naive CD8 T cells. Study-wide results and caveats: More hydrophobic TRB CDR3s occurred in CXCR3-positive than in CXCR3-negative naive cells. With respect to TRBV-TRBJ usage, naive CXCR3-negative and CXCR3-positive cells were similar; memory differed. After cryopreservation, expression of CXCR3 was partially reduced, and most assays were run with fresh PBMCs.

This CDR3 is 14 amino acids long. In preparing the TRB cDNA libraries, 5' RACE with UMI labels was used. TCRdb reprocessed the 5' RACE reads, with one entry per CDR3 protein and no DNA. This table lists 43,000 or so distinct CDR3 sequences. In regard to this clonotype: No antigen is known for it.

Every individual CD8+ T cell subset underwent sorting in triplicate at more than 250,000 cells apiece. J is TRBJ2-1 and V is TRBV12-3 or TRBV12-4. This receptor was obtained from a human donor in good health. Some clones in this sample may be carry-over from other donors' samples. Sequences were obtained from naive CXCR3- CD8+ T cells from blood. Subset indicated: CD45RO-CCR7+CD27+CD95- naive CD8+ T cells lacking CXCR3 (TNR3-). CDR3 amino acids: CASSWSRFRNEQFF.